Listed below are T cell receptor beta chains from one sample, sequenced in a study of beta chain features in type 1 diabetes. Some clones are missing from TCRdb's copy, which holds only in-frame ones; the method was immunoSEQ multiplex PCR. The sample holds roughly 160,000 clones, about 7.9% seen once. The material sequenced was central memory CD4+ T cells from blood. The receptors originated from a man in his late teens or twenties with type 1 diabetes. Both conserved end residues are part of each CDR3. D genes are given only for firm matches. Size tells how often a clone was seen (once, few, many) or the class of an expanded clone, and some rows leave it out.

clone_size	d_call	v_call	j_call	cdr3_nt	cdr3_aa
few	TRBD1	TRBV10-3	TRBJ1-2	TGTGCCATCAACCCCCGGACAGGGCGGGATGGCTACACCTTC	CAINPRTGRDGYTF
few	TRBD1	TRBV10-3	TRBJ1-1	TGTGCCATCAGTGGACGGACAGGGGCGGACACTGAAGCTTTCTTT	CAISGRTGADTEAFF
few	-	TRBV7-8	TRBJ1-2	TGTGCCAGCAGCTTCAGCGGTTATGGCTACACCTTC	CASSFSGYGYTF
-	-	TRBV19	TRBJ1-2	TGTGCCAGTAGTATAGAGCTCGGGTCGACCATGCTCGGCTACACCTTC	CASSIELGSTMLGYTF
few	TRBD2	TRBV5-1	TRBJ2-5	TGCGCCAGCAGCGCCTCCGGGACTAGCGGGAGTGGGCAAGAGACCCAGTACTTC	CASSASGTSGSGQETQYF
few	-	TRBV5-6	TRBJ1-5	TGTGCCAGCAGCTTGGGACGCGGGAGCCAGCCCCAGCATTTT	CASSLGRGSQPQHF
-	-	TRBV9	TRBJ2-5	TGTGCCAGCAGCGTAGGGGCCATAGGCCAAGAGACCCAATACTTC	CASSVGAIGQETQYF
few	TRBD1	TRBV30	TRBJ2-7	TGTGCCTGGAATAGACCACAGGGGGGCGAGCAGTACTTC	CAWNRPQGGEQYF
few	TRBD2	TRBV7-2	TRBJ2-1	TGTGCCAGCAGCTTTTTAGGACTAGCGGGAGCCGGGAATGAGCAGTTCTTC	CASSFLGLAGAGNEQFF
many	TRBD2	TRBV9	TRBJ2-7	TGTGCCAGCAGCCCGTCCCGGGCTAGCGGGCTCACTCCAACCTACGAGCAGTACTTC	CASSPSRASGLTPTYEQYF
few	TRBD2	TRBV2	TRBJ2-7	TGTGCCAGCAGAACTAGCGGGAGACACGAGCAGTACTTC	CASRTSGRHEQYF
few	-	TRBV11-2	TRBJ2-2	TGTGCCATCAGGGTGGGAGCTAACACCGGGGAGCTGTTTTTT	CAIRVGANTGELFF
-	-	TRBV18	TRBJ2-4	TGTGCCAGCTCACCTTCGTCCCTAGCCAAAAACATTCAGTACTTC	CASSPSSLAKNIQYF
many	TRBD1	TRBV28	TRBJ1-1	TGTGCCAGTAGGGACAGGGGGCGGCAGGGGGCTTTCTTT	CASRDRGRQGAFF